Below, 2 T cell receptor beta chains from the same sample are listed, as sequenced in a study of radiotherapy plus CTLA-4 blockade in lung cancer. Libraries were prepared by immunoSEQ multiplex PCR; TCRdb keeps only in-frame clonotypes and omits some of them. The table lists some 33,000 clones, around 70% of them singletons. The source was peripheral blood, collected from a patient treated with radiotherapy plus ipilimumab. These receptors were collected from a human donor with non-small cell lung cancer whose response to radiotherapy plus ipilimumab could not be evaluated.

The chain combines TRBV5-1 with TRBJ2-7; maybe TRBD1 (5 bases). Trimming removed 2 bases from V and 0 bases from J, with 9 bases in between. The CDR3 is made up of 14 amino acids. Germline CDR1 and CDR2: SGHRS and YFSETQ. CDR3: CASSLQVISYEQYF. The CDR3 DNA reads TGCGCCAGCAGCTTACAGGTCATCTCCTACGAGCAGTACTTC.

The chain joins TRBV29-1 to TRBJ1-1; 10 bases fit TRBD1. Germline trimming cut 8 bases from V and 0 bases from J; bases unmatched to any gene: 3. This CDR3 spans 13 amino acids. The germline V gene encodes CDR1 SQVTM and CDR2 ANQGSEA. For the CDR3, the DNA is TGCAGCTCTGGACAGGGGGTGAACACTGAAGCTTTCTTT. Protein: CSSGQGVNTEAFF.